These 30 T cell receptor beta chains were sequenced from one sample in a study of blood T cell repertoires in COVID-19. Clones were sequenced by immunoSEQ multiplex PCR, and TCRdb holds only the in-frame ones, with some missing. Counted here are approximately 300,000 clones, nearly 90% occurring once; the ten biggest clones make up about 6%. The sequencing sample was made of PBMCs or T cells enriched from blood (not recorded which). All receptors come from a woman aged 25 to 39 who had recovered from COVID-19.

The V call is TRBV10-1, the J call TRBJ2-3, with a tentative D call TRBD2 (5 bases). Trimming left V 2 bases short and J 3 bases short, with 12 bases between. Germline CDR1 and CDR2: WNHNN and SYGVQD (reference sequence). This CDR3 has 15 amino acids. This CDR3 is CASSEGWTVTDTQYF. The CDR3 region has the DNA TGCGCCAGCAGTGAGGGGTGGACTGTTACAGATACGCAGTATTTT.

V and J are TRBV20-1 and TRBJ2-2, with D perhaps matching TRBD2 (7 bases). The CDR3 runs to 14 residues. Trimming took 3 bases from V and 8 from J, leaving 16 bases between them. The germline V gene has CDR1 DFQATT and CDR2 SNEGSKA (reference sequence). The CDR3 spells CSASMAGARGELFF. In nucleotides, the CDR3 is TGCAGTGCTAGTATGGCGGGGGCGAGGGGGGAGCTGTTTTTT.

The chain joins TRBV4-1 to TRBJ1-1; D is unresolved. CDR1 MGHRA and CDR2 YSYEKL come from the germline V gene. V shed 3 bases and J shed 10 bases, with 21 bases lying between them. This CDR3 contains 15 residues. The CDR3 region is CASSHPPGYPRPAFF. The CDR3 nucleotides read TGCGCCAGCAGCCACCCCCCGGGATATCCCCGCCCAGCTTTCTTT.

J is TRBJ2-6 and V is TRBV18, with 7 bases lining up with TRBD1. Germline CDR1 KGHSH, CDR2 LQKENI. V shed 5 bases, J shed 2 bases, and the junction held 6 bases outside the gene matches. CDR3 length: 16 amino acids. The CDR3 nucleotides are TGTGCCAGCTCAACCGACAGGGTACCTGGGGCCAACGTCCTGACTTTC. This gives the protein CASSTDRVPGANVLTF.

This clone was picked up one time. This chain uses TRBV2 with TRBJ2-2; D not resolved. V dropped 3 bases and J dropped 5 bases, with 7 bases sitting between them. This CDR3 is 13 amino acids long. Germline CDR1 reads SNHLY; CDR2 reads FYNNEI. In nucleotides, the CDR3 is TGTGCCAGCAGTGACCACAATACCGGGGAGCTGTTTTTT. Its translation is CASSDHNTGELFF.

V usage is TRBV5-1 and J usage is TRBJ1-5, with D unclear. Trimming removed 1 base from V and 3 bases from J, with 11 bases in between. This CDR3 comprises 15 residues. The germline CDR1 and CDR2 sequences are SGHRS and YFSETQ. The CDR3 region is CASSLSGSDNQPQHF. CDR3 nucleotides: TGCGCCAGCAGCTTGTCGGGGTCCGACAATCAGCCCCAGCATTTT.

The chain uses TRBV18 and TRBJ1-1; 8 bases are shared with TRBD1. CDR1 is KGHSH and CDR2 is LQKENI in the germline V gene. With 5 bases clipped from V and 3 bases from J, the junction kept 2 bases outside the gene matches. The CDR3 covers 13 residues. The CDR3 region has the DNA TGTGCCAGCTCAACGGACAGGGACACTGAAGCTTTCTTT. Protein sequence: CASSTDRDTEAFF.

The chain employs TRBV11-2 and TRBJ1-1; 8 bases are a match to TRBD1. V trimming: 0 bases; J trimming: 1 base; junction bases outside the gene matches: 4. The CDR3 length is 16 residues. The germline V gene has CDR1 SGHAT and CDR2 FQNNGV. In DNA form, the CDR3 reads TGTGCCAGCAGCTTAGACGCCAGGGGGCCGAACACTGAAGCTTTCTTT. Translating it yields CASSLDARGPNTEAFF.

Of note for this clone: At one of its ends the junction is not consistent with the germline gene, which may arise from a read error. V is TRBV6-5 and J is TRBJ2-1; 7 bases align to TRBD1. The CDR3 has 15 amino acids. The germline V gene encodes CDR1 MNHEY and CDR2 SVGAGI. The CDR3: CASRYSDRVYNEQFF. In DNA, the CDR3 is TGTGCCAGCAGGTACTCCGACAGGGTATACAATGAGCAGTTCTTC.

This clone was detected a few times. The chain uses TRBV5-1 and TRBJ2-7, with TRBD2 identical over 11 bases. The CDR3 consists of 14 residues. The J segment lost 3 bases and the V segment lost 2 bases, leaving 1 base of the junction unmatched. CDR1 and CDR2 from the germline V gene are SGHRS and YFSETQ. CDR3 region: CASSFGTSGYEQYF. In DNA form, the CDR3 reads TGCGCCAGCAGCTTCGGGACTAGCGGCTACGAGCAGTACTTC. Supplemented by reference TRBV5-1 and TRBJ2-7, the full variable domain reads KAGVTQTPRYLIKTRGQQVTLSCSPISGHRSVSWYQQTPGQGLQFLFEYFSETQRNKGNFPGRFSGRQFSNSRSEMNVSTLELGDSALYLCASSFGTSGYEQYFGPGTRLTVT.

This chain connects TRBV3-1 (or the pseudogene TRBV3-2) to TRBJ1-2; D possibly corresponds to TRBD1 (5 bases). The CDR3 runs to 15 residues. Trimming removed 1 base at V and 5 bases at J, with 14 bases between. Germline-derived CDR1 and CDR2 are LGHDT and YNNKEL (reference sequence). In DNA form, the CDR3 reads TGTGCCAGCAGCCAAGTCGACGGGGGAAGGTATGGCTACACCTTC. It yields the protein CASSQVDGGRYGYTF.

CDR3 amino acids: CASSQSLGVFF. The CDR3 bases are TGCGCCAGCAGTCAATCCCTAGGGGTGTTTTTT. V and J are TRBV23-1 and TRBJ1-4; possible D gene TRBD1, 5 bases. TRBV23-1 belongs to the ORF category, with a function that is uncertain. The ends were cut back, 0 bases at V and 15 bases at J, with 8 bases in the middle. This CDR3 is built from 11 residues.

The chain couples TRBV9 to TRBJ2-2; TRBD1 agrees at 8 bases. The CDR3 has 17 residues. The trim removed 4 bases at V and 2 bases at J, leaving 10 bases unmatched. Looked up from germline, CDR1 is SGDLS and CDR2 is YYNGEE. The CDR3 DNA is TGTGCCAGCAGCCGACAGGGGCGATCCCTTAACACCGGGGAGCTGTTTTTT. As protein: CASSRQGRSLNTGELFF. The whole variable domain, filled in from reference TRBV9 and TRBJ2-2, reads DSGVTQTPKHLITATGQRVTLRCSPRSGDLSVYWYQQSLDQGLQFLIQYYNGEERAKGNILERFSAQQFPDLHSELNLSSLELGDSALYFCASSRQGRSLNTGELFFGEGSRLTVL.

In its sample, this clone was seen once. Here the CDR3 DNA reads TGTGCCAGTTTTACAGGAGGGGACACTGAAGCTTTCTTT. Translating it yields CASFTGGDTEAFF. The rearrangement uses TRBV19 and TRBJ1-1, with D maybe TRBD1 (5 bases). Germline V lookup: CDR1 LNHDA, CDR2 SQIVND (reference sequence). V was shortened by 8 bases and J by 3 bases, with 13 bases between the two germline ends. This CDR3 has 13 residues.

This clone has a single count. The chain uses TRBV5-4 and TRBJ2-7; possible D gene TRBD2, 7 bases. Trimming left V 4 bases short and J 1 base short, with 18 bases between. Germline CDR1 SGHNT, CDR2 YYREEE (reference sequence). This CDR3 contains 16 residues. The CDR3 DNA sequence: TGTGCCAGCAGCCCGGGGGGCTTGAACCCTTCCTACGAGCAGTACTTC. Residues: CASSPGGLNPSYEQYF. The variable domain in full, completed from reference TRBV5-4 and TRBJ2-7, reads ETGVTQSPTHLIKTRGQQVTLRCSSQSGHNTVSWYQQALGQGPQFIFQYYREEENGRGNFPPRFSGLQFPNYSSELNVNALELDDSALYLCASSPGGLNPSYEQYFGPGTRLTVT.

J is TRBJ1-2 and V is TRBV28, with D perhaps matching TRBD1 (5 bases). Germline V lookup: CDR1 MDHEN, CDR2 SYDVKM. Trimming left V 7 bases short and J 7 bases short, with 16 bases between. The CDR3 runs to 13 residues. CDR3 sequence reads: CASTKGDIRGYTF. The CDR3 DNA reads TGTGCCAGCACTAAAGGGGATATACGTGGCTACACCTTC.

V and J are TRBV7-9 and TRBJ1-1; TRBD1 matches 9 bases. The CDR3 has 14 residues. Germline CDR1 reads SEHNR; CDR2 reads FQNEAQ (reference sequence). The V and J ends lost 3 bases and 3 bases, in that order; junction bases with no gene match: 2. This CDR3 reads CASSFRDRDTEAFF. CDR3 DNA sequence: TGTGCCAGCAGCTTCCGGGACAGGGACACTGAAGCTTTCTTT.

This clone was seen only once. This chain uses TRBV7-2 with TRBJ1-2, with 9 bases lining up with TRBD1. Looked up from germline, CDR1 is SGHTA and CDR2 is FQGNSA. The CDR3 length is 15 residues. V shed 0 bases and J 5 bases; nucleotides not matched to a gene: 4. CDR3 region: CASSLAGQGKYGYTF. The CDR3 coding sequence is TGTGCCAGCAGCTTAGCTGGACAGGGGAAATATGGCTACACCTTC.

This chain uses TRBV15 with TRBJ1-2; no firm D call. The CDR3 has 15 amino acids. Germline V gene sequence: CDR1 LNHNV, CDR2 YYDKDF (reference sequence). The V end was cut by 0 bases, the J end by 8 bases, with 16 bases between. CDR3 protein: CATSRDRGSRVGYTF. CDR3 in DNA: TGTGCCACCAGCAGAGATCGAGGGTCCCGGGTGGGCTACACCTTC.

The chain couples TRBV7-9 to TRBJ1-2; possible D gene TRBD1, 6 bases. CDR3 length: 14 amino acids. CDR1 and CDR2 from the germline V gene are SEHNR and FQNEAQ (reference sequence). Trimming left V 7 bases short and J 0 bases short, with 12 bases between. The CDR3 spells CASKAGEANYGYTF. CDR3 nucleotide sequence: TGTGCCAGCAAGGCAGGGGAAGCTAACTATGGCTACACCTTC.

The rearrangement uses TRBV7-2 and TRBJ1-2; 7 bases map to TRBD1. V shed 0 bases and J 8 bases; nucleotides not matched to a gene: 6. From germline, CDR1 is SGHTA and CDR2 FQGNSA. This CDR3 spans 14 amino acids. CDR3 loop: CASSLADRVGGYTF. DNA for the CDR3: TGTGCCAGCAGCTTAGCCGACAGGGTGGGCGGCTACACCTTC.

The rearrangement joins TRBV5-1 to TRBJ2-1; TRBD2 matches 7 bases. CDR1 SGHRS and CDR2 YFSETQ come from the germline V gene. The CDR3 runs to 16 residues. V lost 3 bases to trimming and J lost 6 bases; unmatched junction nucleotides: 12. CDR3 loop: CASSYDGLVYINEQFF. Written as DNA, the CDR3 is TGCGCCAGCAGCTATGATGGACTAGTTTATATCAATGAGCAGTTCTTC.

This clone has a single count. The chain carries TRBV6-5 and TRBJ1-1; D is uncertain. Trimming shortened V by 6 bases and J by 1 base, and 12 bases separated the two germline ends. The CDR3 runs 14 residues. Germline CDR1 reads MNHEY; CDR2 reads SVGAGI. The CDR3 coding sequence is TGTGCCAGCAGACCCCCCGCAGGGAACACTGAAGCTTTCTTT. It codes for CASRPPAGNTEAFF.

The gene calls are TRBV9 and TRBJ2-5; 8 nucleotides agree with TRBD1. CDR1 and CDR2 from the germline V gene are SGDLS and YYNGEE. The CDR3 consists of 15 residues. V lost 6 bases and J lost 5; bases outside the gene matches: 12. The CDR3 reads CASTRGQGVLETQYF. The CDR3 DNA follows: TGTGCCAGCACTAGAGGACAGGGTGTTTTGGAGACCCAGTACTTC.

This chain joins TRBV2 and TRBJ1-2; 8 bases match TRBD1. Germline CDR1 and CDR2: SNHLY and FYNNEI. The length of the CDR3 is 14 residues. J gave up 7 bases and V 6 bases, and 10 bases lay outside the gene matches. In DNA, the CDR3 is TGTGCCAGCAGCGACAGGGGCCAGGTCGGTGGCTACACCTTC. Its translation is CASSDRGQVGGYTF. The full variable domain, its missing parts supplied by reference TRBV2 and TRBJ1-2, is EPEVTQTPSHQVTQMGQEVILRCVPISNHLYFYWYRQILGQKVEFLVSFYNNEISEKSEIFDDQFSVERPDGSNFTLKIRSTKLEDSAMYFCASSDRGQVGGYTFGSGTRLTVV.

V is TRBV6-5 and J is TRBJ1-5, with TRBD1 matching over 10 bases. Trimming took 6 bases from V and 2 from J; bases not matched to a gene: 4. The germline gives CDR1 MNHEY, CDR2 SVGAGI. CDR3 size: 15 residues. The CDR3 nucleotides read TGTGCCAGCAGCCCGGGACAGGGGCGCAATCAGCCCCAGCATTTT. Its protein is CASSPGQGRNQPQHF.

V gene TRBV29-1 combines with J gene TRBJ1-2; 8 nucleotides match TRBD1. The CDR3 spans 12 residues. The J segment lost 5 bases and the V segment lost 6 bases, leaving 5 bases of the junction unmatched. Germline V gene sequence: CDR1 SQVTM, CDR2 ANQGSEA. CDR3 DNA sequence: TGCAGCGTAGGACAGGGTAATTATGGCTACACCTTC. It yields the protein CSVGQGNYGYTF. Full variable domain (outside the CDR3, taken from reference TRBV29-1 and TRBJ1-2): SAVISQKPSRDICQRGTSLTIQCQVDSQVTMMFWYRQQPGQSLTLIATANQGSEATYESGFVIDKFPISRPNLTFSTLTVSNMSPEDSSIYLCSVGQGNYGYTFGSGTRLTVV.

This clone came up once. The chain employs TRBV9 and TRBJ2-3; 8 bases are a match to TRBD1. Per germline, CDR1 SGDLS and CDR2 YYNGEE. CDR3 length: 15 residues. V dropped 4 bases and J dropped 6; count of bases not matched to a gene: 10. CDR3 coding DNA: TGTGCCAGCAGCCCCCGTCGGACAGGGCCGGATACGCAGTATTTT. It specifies CASSPRRTGPDTQYF.

The genes are TRBV7-9 and TRBJ1-2; D may be TRBD1 (6 bases). Germline assignment: CDR1 SEHNR and CDR2 FQNEAQ (reference sequence). V was shortened by 0 bases and J by 6 bases, with 14 bases between the two germline ends. The CDR3 totals 15 residues. The DNA for the CDR3 is TGTGCCAGCAGCTTAGCGGGGGGGGCGCCGGATGGCTACACCTTC. It specifies CASSLAGGAPDGYTF.

The genes are TRBV9 and TRBJ1-2, with TRBD1 identical over 7 bases. The CDR3 sequence is 15 residues long. V dropped 0 bases and J dropped 5; count of bases not matched to a gene: 7. CDR1 is SGDLS, CDR2 YYNGEE, per germline. The DNA for the CDR3 is TGTGCCAGCAGCGTAGTCGGGACAGAGGAATATGGCTACACCTTC. This codes for CASSVVGTEEYGYTF.